Listed here are 3 T cell receptor beta chains from one sample, sequenced in a study of shared clonotypes between healthy human individuals. Clones were read by immunoSEQ multiplex PCR, and TCRdb kept only the in-frame ones, dropping some. This sample has around 750,000 clones, with approximately 74% found just once. Sequencing input: memory CD4+ T cells sorted from blood. The subset is: CD45RA-negative fraction. All receptors derive from a woman in her twenties or thirties in good health.

The chain uses TRBV7-9 and TRBJ2-1, with D unresolved. The CDR3 has 13 amino acids. Per the germline V gene, CDR1 is SEHNR and CDR2 is FQNEAQ (reference sequence). V lost 5 bases and J 10 bases, leaving 15 bases between the germline ends. The DNA for the CDR3 is TGTGCCAGCAGCCCATTAGGGCTCCACGAGCAGTTCTTC. This encodes CASSPLGLHEQFF.

The V call is TRBV2, the J call TRBJ1-5, with D perhaps TRBD1 (6 bases). Germline assignment: CDR1 SNHLY and CDR2 FYNNEI. The length of the CDR3 is 13 residues. The V end was cut by 8 bases, the J end by 2 bases, with 10 bases between. The CDR3 DNA is TGTGCCAGCCAGGGGCCTGGCAATCAGCCCCAGCATTTT. This codes for CASQGPGNQPQHF.

Remarks on this clone: The same CDR3 arises from other DNA sequences in this sample as well. V usage is TRBV28 and J usage is TRBJ2-3; 7 bases are shared with TRBD2. Per the germline V gene, CDR1 is MDHEN and CDR2 is SYDVKM. The CDR3 loop spans 16 amino acids. V lost 0 bases to trimming and J lost 0 bases; unmatched junction nucleotides: 3. Here the CDR3 reads CASSLWGGSSTDTQYF. As DNA, the CDR3 is TGTGCCAGCAGTTTATGGGGCGGGAGTAGCACAGATACGCAGTATTTT.